The present entry profiles one T cell receptor beta chain with its context. Its specificity is not known. Trimming took off 3 bases at V and 4 bases at J, with 13 bases between the two ends. The CDR3 length is 14 residues. The germline CDR1 and CDR2 sequences are LGHDT and YNNKEL (reference sequence). This sample is part of a study of T-cell memory formation after mild COVID-19. The overall study: TCR clusters showed largely donor specificity.

Constant-segment primers were used for 5'RACE, and the resulting TCR alpha and TCR beta cDNA libraries carried sample barcodes and UMIs. TCRdb called the 5' RACE reads again in MiXCR, with one record for every CDR3 protein. In the table there are more than 350,000 distinct CDR3 sequences, approximately 15% of which are singletons. Study results and limitations: Clones contracting across day 15 to 85 had a balanced CD4/CD8 profile; later expanding clones leaned CD4+. Certain responding clones were present in pre-infection memory, suggesting participation of cross-reactive memory.

This receptor was obtained from a man between 18 and 35 years old who had mild COVID-19 (a few samples of this study predate the infection). Cell type and time point are not known. V gene TRBV3-1 combines with J gene TRBJ2-7; maybe TRBD2 (6 bases). The sequenced sample consisted of PBMCs or a T cell subset sorted from them (not recorded which). The CDR3 DNA reads as TGTGCCAGCAGCCATACTACAGGAGGGTACGAGCAGTACTTC. This encodes CASSHTTGGYEQYF.